This passage covers 13 T cell receptor beta chains from one sample sequenced in a study of graft-versus-host responses after intestinal transplantation. TCRdb keeps only in-frame clones here, not all; method: immunoSEQ multiplex PCR. The data hold under 95,000 clones, with more than 80% observed a single time. These receptors have no known antigen. The sample was unstimulated CD8+ T cells sorted from spleen or lymph node cells, taken before intestinal transplant. These TCRs come from a human donor who received an intestinal transplant.

The rearrangement joins TRBV10-3 to TRBJ1-1; D is possibly TRBD1 (5 bases). V lost 2 bases, J lost 3 bases, and 10 bases lay in between. The CDR3 loop spans 14 amino acids. Germline CDR1 is ENHRY and CDR2 is SYGVKD. CDR3 coding DNA: TGTGCCATCAGTGAGGGGGCCGTGTACACTGAAGCTTTCTTT. Translating gives CAISEGAVYTEAFF.

This clone came up once. The chain employs TRBV15 and TRBJ2-7, with 9 bases that match TRBD2. Germline V CDR1 and CDR2: LNHNV, YYDKDF (reference sequence). The CDR3 sequence is 18 residues long. V dropped 0 bases and J dropped 3; count of bases not matched to a gene: 12. The CDR3 is CATSRDGLREGSFYEQYF. Written as DNA, the CDR3 is TGTGCCACCAGCAGAGATGGTTTGCGGGAGGGTTCTTTCTACGAGCAGTACTTC.

V gene TRBV11-2 combines with J gene TRBJ2-5; the match to TRBD2 covers 10 bases. The V and J ends lost 1 base and 2 bases, in that order; junction bases with no gene match: 1. Germline-derived CDR1 and CDR2 are SGHAT and FQNNGV. This CDR3 has 15 amino acids. The CDR3 DNA follows: TGTGCCAGCAGCTTAGGACTAGCGGGTCAAGAGACCCAGTACTTC. Translating it yields CASSLGLAGQETQYF.

This clone was found once. The J gene is TRBJ1-1, the V gene TRBV7-6; D perhaps matches TRBD1 (5 bases). Germline V gene data show CDR1 as SGHVS and CDR2 as FNYEAQ. The ends were cut back, 5 bases at V and 1 base at J, with 11 bases in the middle. This CDR3 contains 14 residues. CDR3 bases: TGTGCCAGCAGCCTCTCCAGGGAGAACACTGAAGCTTTCTTT. This encodes CASSLSRENTEAFF. The complete variable domain, with remaining parts taken from reference TRBV7-6 and TRBJ1-1, reads GAGVSQSPRYKVTKRGQDVALRCDPISGHVSLYWYRQALGQGPEFLTYFNYEAQQDKSGLPNDRFSAERPEGSISTLTIQRTEQRDSAMYRCASSLSRENTEAFFGQGTRLTVV.

Only one count was recorded for this clone. CDR3 coding DNA: TGTGCCAGCAGCTTAGAACAAGTAGGACTAGGAGGGGATGAGCAGTTCTTC. This sequence encodes CASSLEQVGLGGDEQFF. The rearrangement links TRBV7-8 to TRBJ2-1, with 7 positions matching TRBD2. Germline V gives CDR1 SGHVS, CDR2 FQNEAQ. The CDR3 consists of 17 residues. J lost 8 bases, V lost 1 base, and 14 bases had no gene match. The entire variable domain, with the rest obtained from reference TRBV7-8 and TRBJ2-1, is as follows: GAGVSQSPRYKVAKRGQDVALRCDPISGHVSLFWYQQALGQGPEFLTYFQNEAQLDKSGLPSDRFFAERPEGSVSTLKIQRTQQEDSAVYLCASSLEQVGLGGDEQFFGPGTRLTVL.

The rearrangement joins TRBV2 to TRBJ2-3; 7 bases align to TRBD2. Germline V CDR1 and CDR2: SNHLY, FYNNEI. V trimming: 2 bases; J trimming: 10 bases; junction bases outside the gene matches: 6. The CDR3 consists of 13 residues. Here the CDR3 reads CASSESGGVAQYF. CDR3 nucleotide sequence: TGTGCCAGCAGTGAAAGTGGGGGGGTCGCGCAGTATTTT.

The chain links TRBV5-6 to TRBJ2-3; D not certain. Trimming cost V 0 bases and J 4 bases, with 18 bases left between them. This CDR3 spans 17 amino acids. The germline V gene has CDR1 SGHDT and CDR2 YYEEEE. CDR3 bases: TGTGCCAGCAGCTTGGCCCGTGGCTTCATCCAGGCAGATACGCAGTATTTT. Amino acid sequence: CASSLARGFIQADTQYF.

This clone has a single count. The chain links TRBV29-1 to TRBJ2-7; 9 positions match TRBD1. In germline, CDR1 is SQVTM, CDR2 ANQGSEA. V dropped 5 bases and J dropped 4; count of bases not matched to a gene: 6. The CDR3 length is 13 residues. The CDR3 bases are TGCAGCGTTACGGACAGGGGCGAATACGAGCAGTACTTC. This encodes CSVTDRGEYEQYF.

The chain has TRBV6-5 and TRBJ1-2; possible D gene TRBD1, 5 bases. V was clipped by 0 bases and J by 6 bases, with 14 bases between them. The CDR3 runs to 15 residues. CDR1 MNHEY and CDR2 SVGAGI come from the germline V gene. For the CDR3, the DNA is TGTGCCAGCAGTTACTCAACAGCCCAGGGTAATGGCTACACCTTC. As protein: CASSYSTAQGNGYTF.

The genes are TRBV28 and TRBJ2-7; perhaps TRBD2 as D (5 bases). Trimming cost V 4 bases and J 2 bases, with 9 bases left between them. Germline lookup yields CDR1 MDHEN and CDR2 SYDVKM. The CDR3 length is 13 residues. The CDR3 loop reads CASSWETTYEQYF. DNA for the CDR3: TGTGCCAGCAGTTGGGAGACTACCTACGAGCAGTACTTC.

J is TRBJ2-7 and V is TRBV27; D might be TRBD2 (6 bases). Germline values: CDR1 MNHEY, CDR2 SMNVEV (reference sequence). CDR3 size: 14 residues. V was clipped by 3 bases and J by 2 bases, with 11 bases between them. The CDR3 region is CASSFWGETYEQYF. In nucleotides, the CDR3 is TGTGCCAGCAGTTTTTGGGGGGAGACCTACGAGCAGTACTTC.

The rearrangement uses TRBV19 and TRBJ2-1; D possibly corresponds to TRBD1 (6 bases). Trimming took off 4 bases at V and 7 bases at J, with 20 bases between the two ends. This CDR3 contains 16 residues. Germline V gene lookup returns CDR1 LNHDA and CDR2 SQIVND (reference sequence). CDR3: CASSNPKWDITNEQFF. The CDR3 DNA is TGTGCCAGTAGTAACCCTAAGTGGGACATTACGAATGAGCAGTTCTTC.

The chain employs TRBV7-2 and TRBJ2-7; TRBD2 might be the D (6 bases). The CDR3 extends over 12 amino acids. Per the germline V gene, CDR1 is SGHTA and CDR2 is FQGNSA. Deletions cut 2 bases from V and 9 bases from J, with 11 bases between. The CDR3 sequence is CASSLWGRLQYF. The CDR3 nucleotides read TGTGCCAGCAGCTTATGGGGGAGGTTGCAGTACTTC.